Presented here are 14 T cell receptor beta chains from one specimen sequenced in a study of persistence of HIV-infected CD4 T cells. The stimulus was lysate of CMV-infected fibroblasts, around 9.3 ug/mL. Memory cells lacking CD40L and CD69 with high CD45RO were sorted. The immunoSEQ assay was version 4, run in survey mode. Sequencing was performed with immunoSEQ multiplex PCR; in TCRdb, only in-frame clones are kept and a portion is missing. The sample lists 46,000 or so clones, under 85% occurring once. Antigen specificity for these receptors is unknown. Here the sequenced sample was CD4+ T cells sorted from PBMCs after 18-hour stimulation, taken from a patient who received antiretroviral therapy. These receptors all come from an adult man with HIV who was CMV-seropositive.

The rearrangement uses TRBV7-9 and TRBJ1-2, with a weak D call TRBD1 (5 bases). The CDR3 contains 17 residues. Germline V CDR1 and CDR2: SEHNR, FQNEAQ (reference sequence). Deletions cut 5 bases from V and 2 bases from J, with 21 bases between. This chain's CDR3 is CASSPWGRVEENYGYTF. DNA of the CDR3: TGTGCCAGCAGCCCCTGGGGCAGGGTCGAAGAAAACTATGGCTACACCTTC.

The gene calls are TRBV3-1 (or the pseudogene TRBV3-2) and TRBJ2-1; the match to TRBD2 covers 7 bases. CDR3 length: 15 amino acids. The trim removed 8 bases at V and 3 bases at J, leaving 10 bases unmatched. Looked up from germline, CDR1 is LGHDT and CDR2 is YNNKEL (reference sequence). The DNA of the CDR3 is TGTGCCAGCCGCCCTGAGGCTAGCGGCTACAATGAGCAGTTCTTC. This gives the protein CASRPEASGYNEQFF.

Remarks on this clone: Other DNA sequences within the sample encode an identical CDR3. The rearrangement joins TRBV24-1 to TRBJ2-5; D is perhaps TRBD2 (6 bases). This CDR3 has 14 residues. Per germline, CDR1 KGHDR and CDR2 SFDVKD. V was trimmed by 4 bases and J by 1 base, leaving 9 bases between them. This CDR3 reads CATSEGGVQETQYF. The DNA of the CDR3 is TGTGCCACCAGTGAGGGCGGGGTCCAAGAGACCCAGTACTTC.

This clone was recorded once. The rearrangement links TRBV30 to TRBJ2-1, with D unresolved. The CDR3 length is 15 residues. The V gene's germline CDR1 is GTSNPN and CDR2 SVGIG (reference sequence). Trimming took 3 bases from V and 0 from J, leaving 12 bases between them. The CDR3 reads CAWRTLGSSYNEQFF. In DNA form, the CDR3 reads TGTGCCTGGAGGACGTTGGGAAGCTCCTACAATGAGCAGTTCTTC.

The chain joins TRBV4-2 to TRBJ1-1; a weak D match, TRBD1 (5 bases). The V gene lost 4 bases and the J gene lost 0 bases, with 12 bases spanning the gap. This CDR3 region has 15 residues. Germline V gene data show CDR1 as LGHNA and CDR2 as YNFKEQ. DNA of the CDR3: TGTGCCAGCAGCCTGGGACTGTTGCTGAACACTGAAGCTTTCTTT. The encoded protein is CASSLGLLLNTEAFF.

The chain joins TRBV10-3 to TRBJ1-1; possible D gene TRBD1, 5 bases. The CDR3 sequence is 14 residues long. CDR1 and CDR2 (germline): ENHRY, SYGVKD. The germline V and J ends were trimmed by 7 bases and 11 bases, with 23 bases remaining between them. The CDR3 nucleotides are TGTGCCATCAAGGGGCAAGACCGGGGGTTAAACGCTTTCTTT. Translating it yields CAIKGQDRGLNAFF.

A remark on this clone: An end of the junction does not agree with germline; a read error may underlie this. The chain uses TRBV4-1 and TRBJ2-7; TRBD2 matches at 9 bases. Germline CDR1 is MGHRA and CDR2 is YSYEKL. This CDR3 region has 16 residues. CDR3 protein: CTSSQDSGGFSYEQYF. The CDR3, as DNA: TGCACCAGCAGCCAAGACAGCGGGGGGTTTTCCTACGAGCAGTACTTC.

This clone has a single count. V and J are TRBV7-2 and TRBJ1-5, with no clear D. The germline CDR1 and CDR2 sequences are SGHTA and FQGNSA. The CDR3 covers 17 residues. V was trimmed by 1 base and J by 3 bases, leaving 16 bases between them. DNA of the CDR3: TGTGCCAGCAGCTTAGACGCCCTCATAGGGTACAATCAGCCCCAGCATTTT. Its protein product is CASSLDALIGYNQPQHF.

This clone was seen a single time. The rearrangement joins TRBV5-8 to TRBJ2-1, with TRBD2 identical over 7 bases. The CDR3 consists of 16 residues. Germline CDR1 reads SGHTS; CDR2 reads YDEGEE. With V trimmed by 0 bases and J by 7 bases, 10 bases remained unmatched. Here the CDR3 reads CASSLARGRDWNEQFF. CDR3 DNA sequence: TGTGCCAGCAGCTTGGCCCGAGGGAGGGATTGGAATGAGCAGTTCTTC.

CDR3 sequence reads: CASSYRNTGELFF. The CDR3 coding sequence is TGTGCCAGCAGCTATCGGAACACCGGGGAGCTGTTTTTT. The chain combines TRBV7-3 with TRBJ2-2; D gene uncertain. Germline values: CDR1 SGHTA, CDR2 FQGTGA. V was pared by 4 bases and J by 1 base, with 4 bases between. CDR3 length: 13 residues.

The J gene is TRBJ1-1, the V gene TRBV10-3; D is uncertain. Between the trimmed V and J ends, which lost 0 bases and 0 bases, there was a span of 14 bases. This CDR3 region has 17 residues. Germline loops: CDR1 ENHRY, CDR2 SYGVKD. The CDR3 reads CAISESGRPNMNTEAFF. The DNA of the CDR3 is TGTGCCATCAGTGAGTCCGGGCGGCCGAACATGAACACTGAAGCTTTCTTT.

This chain joins TRBV11-3 and TRBJ1-4, with D perhaps matching TRBD1 (6 bases). CDR3 size: 14 residues. In germline, CDR1 is SGHNT, CDR2 YENEEA. V was shortened by 5 bases and J by 5 bases, with 12 bases between the two germline ends. CDR3 sequence: CASSEGGINEKLFF. CDR3 bases: TGTGCCAGCAGCGAAGGGGGAATCAATGAAAAACTGTTTTTT.

V and J are TRBV19 and TRBJ2-2, with D maybe TRBD1 (7 bases). The ends were cut back, 5 bases at V and 5 bases at J, with 12 bases in the middle. The germline CDR1 and CDR2 sequences are LNHDA and SQIVND (reference sequence). This CDR3 contains 14 residues. Here the CDR3 reads CASSFAGGTGELFF. The CDR3 DNA reads as TGTGCCAGTAGTTTTGCAGGGGGGACCGGGGAGCTGTTTTTT.

By share, this clone ranks as medium-sized. The same CDR3 arises from other DNA sequences in this sample as well. This chain links TRBV6-2 or TRBV6-3 with TRBJ1-5; no clear D gene. The CDR3 has 13 residues. The germline V gene encodes CDR1 MNHEY and CDR2 SVGEGT. V lost 3 bases, J lost 1 base, and 4 bases lay in between. Here the CDR3 DNA reads TGTGCCAGCAGTTATTGGAGCAATCAGCCCCAGCATTTT. This translates into CASSYWSNQPQHF.